This TCR beta chain was observed in a study of graft-versus-host responses after intestinal transplantation. Findings of the study overall: When patients had graft-donor T cell macrochimerism, their allografts held high graft-versus-host to host-versus-graft clonal ratios. Some GvH clones appeared in ileal mucosa or blood before recipient bone marrow.

The culture paired approximately 200,000 irradiated violet-dye-labeled stimulators with approximately 200,000 CFSE-labeled responders. Cell sorting after the reaction yielded proliferating CFSE-low CD3+CD4+ and CD3+CD8+ responders. Only in-frame clones appear in the TCRdb table, and some are missing; sequencing was by immunoSEQ multiplex PCR. The repertoire holds about 4,700 clones, with 25% to 30% as singletons. This clone counts as large. Between the trimmed V and J ends, which lost 3 bases and 2 bases, there was a span of 5 bases. This CDR3 spans 13 amino acids. The germline V gene has CDR1 MGHRA and CDR2 YSYEKL.

The sample consisted of alloreactive CD8+ T cells from a mixed lymphocyte reaction culture, taken before transplantation. Subset meaning: CFSE-low proliferating T cells sorted from approximately 6-day pre-transplant mixed lymphocyte reaction (GvH or HvG direction). The sequence derives from a human patient who was an organ donor for intestinal transplantation. The chain carries TRBV4-1 and TRBJ2-1; D unclear. CDR3 coding DNA: TGCGCCAGCAGCCAGGCCACCTACAATGAGCAGTTCTTC. It specifies CASSQATYNEQFF.